This record concerns one T cell receptor beta chain sequence. This clonotype was seen repeatedly, ten times or more. Its antigen is currently not known. No much larger clonotype is one base removed from it; base qualities were not supplied. The roughly 38 donors, aged about 6 to 95 years, were systemically healthy Caucasian individuals from Russia. Each donor gave roughly 9 milliliters of peripheral blood, drawn into EDTA-treated Vacutainer tubes. Ficoll-Paque density-gradient centrifugation was used to isolate PBMCs, with at least 7 million obtained per sample. Trizol reagent was used to extract total RNA from PBMCs, with at least 6 micrograms per sample. For every donor, flow cytometry on a PBMC aliquot measured the percentage of naive CD45RAhigh/CD27high T cells. The CDR3 goes from the cysteine to the phenylalanine over 13 residues. This entry keeps only the CDR3 DNA: 39 bases, framed from base 1. V is shortened by 5 bases, J by 2 bases, and the region joining them spans 8 bases. CDR1 and CDR2 are drawn from the germline V gene: SGHRS, YFSETQ.

This specimen comes from a study of blood T cells in healthy people across ages (dated by TCRdb to the mid-2010s). A note on the overall study: In model experiments, roughly one uniquely barcoded TCR beta cDNA molecule per two T cells was captured by template switching. To track age-related changes in TCR beta repertoire diversity, the study relied on deep sequencing normalized with unique cDNA molecular identifiers. Donors were grouped into four age groups: young (average roughly 17 years), middle-aged (around 39), aged (around 60) and long-lived (82). To avoid experimental bias, donors of different ages were spread randomly across the sequencing lanes. The study analyzed two additional independent replicas of 1 million unique cDNA reads from the same blood draw for two donors, one aged 18 to 29 and one aged 80 or older.

Libraries were built with 5' RACE. The listed sequencing device is Illumina HiSeq 2500. A second PCR of about 7 to 12 cycles was performed with a sample-barcoded 5' primer and a J-beta primer mix. A template-switch 5' adaptor carrying 12 random nucleotides introduced a unique molecular identifier onto each TCR beta cDNA molecule. Each sample yielded at least 2.5 million CDR3-containing paired-end reads. The Mint cDNA synthesis kit, primed by a TRBC-specific oligonucleotide, was used to synthesize first-strand cDNA from all RNA. Following uracil-DNA glycosylase treatment, a first 18-cycle PCR with universal primers M1SS and BC2_uni_R was performed on all cDNA. Under the source paper's analysis protocol: Each sample was normalized by randomly selecting 1 million high-quality reads, each carrying a distinct molecular identifier. Instead of being binned into consensus sequences, reads that shared molecular identifiers were thrown out. MiTCR, run with a Q25 quality threshold and the strictest error-elimination algorithm, handled CDR3 identification, clonotype clustering and error correction. Lower-bound total TCR beta diversity was estimated with a nonparametric unseen species model using Euler transformation. TCRdb reprocessed the public reads (quality trimming at Q25 with fastp, clone calling with MiXCR) and kept in-frame beta chains. Entries are consolidated by CDR3 protein sequence, retaining the most common genes and DNA. These V and J calls originate from TCRdb's pipeline instead of the authors' own analysis. In this sample the table shows hundreds of thousands of distinct CDR3 sequences, under 30% of which occur a single time. The ten largest clones represent 15% to 20% of the sample.

What the study reported, not specific to this receptor: Conclusive comparison of naive and antigen-experienced compartments was prevented by the profiling of bulk unsorted PBMCs. Observed TCR beta diversity correlated strongly with the percentage of naive T cells measured by flow cytometry. Observed TCR beta diversity per million T cells fell roughly linearly with age, and a significant reduction was already apparent by age roughly 40. Donor CMV infection status was unknown, potentially confounding age-related changes in expanded clonotypes. Estimates of total diversity based on one million sequenced T cells were considered lower bounds and underestimates. Compared with the aged group, the long-lived group had more naive CD4+ T cells, fewer expanded clones and increased TCR diversity, a pattern suggesting age selection.

Sequenced material: blood. The receptor comes from a woman older than 75 in good health. This sequence uses TRBV5-1 and TRBJ2-1, with the D gene uncertain. The CDR3 is CASSDFAYNEQFF. The DNA reads TGCGCCAGCAGTGATTTCGCCTACAATGAGCAGTTCTTC.